This is a list of T cell receptor beta chains from one sample in a study of cytomegalovirus exposure and HLA in healthy donors. Assay used: immunoSEQ multiplex PCR; TCRdb lists only in-frame clones, some missing. The top ten clones hold 4.3% of a sample with about 140,000 clones, roughly 80% of them seen once. Sequencing was carried out using PBMCs. These receptors came from a middle-aged woman in good health and CMV-seropositive. Both conserved end residues are part of each CDR3. D genes are given only for firm matches. Rows give clone size only sometimes, using once, few, many, or a class for an expanded clone.

abundance,j_gene,v_gene,d_gene,CDR3aa,CDR3nt
NA,TRBJ2-6,TRBV27,TRBD1,CAARTGFFCGANVLTF,TGTGCCGCGCGGACAGGGTTTTTTTGTGGGGCCAACGTCCTGACTTTC
NA,TRBJ1-2,TRBV28,NA,CASSSVGGYTF,TGTGCCAGCAGCTCGGTTGGTGGCTACACCTTC
NA,TRBJ2-1,TRBV9,NA,CASSGGGLEGYNEQFF,TGTGCCAGCAGCGGGGGGGGGCTAGAAGGGTACAATGAGCAGTTCTTC
NA,TRBJ1-1,TRBV7-8,NA,CASRGGSGTTEAFF,TGTGCCAGCCGGGGGGGATCCGGTACGACTGAAGCTTTCTTT
NA,TRBJ2-7,TRBV5-1,NA,CASSPSRQGGEQYF,TGCGCCAGCAGCCCCTCCAGACAGGGAGGCGAGCAGTACTTC
few,TRBJ2-7,TRBV4-1,TRBD2,CASSANRLAGGSYEQYF,TGCGCCAGCAGCGCTAATCGACTAGCGGGAGGCAGCTACGAGCAGTACTTC
once,TRBJ2-1,TRBV28,NA,CASSVRGLSNNEQFF,TGTGCCAGCAGTGTGCGAGGGTTGAGTAACAATGAGCAGTTCTTC
NA,TRBJ2-5,TRBV19,NA,CASSSVGGETQYF,TGTGCCAGTAGTTCGGTCGGGGGAGAGACCCAGTACTTC
NA,TRBJ2-1,TRBV14,NA,CASSQSRGEQFF,TGTGCCAGCAGCCAGTCCCGGGGTGAGCAGTTCTTC
NA,TRBJ2-3,TRBV5-8,TRBD1,CASSPTGADTQYF,TGTGCCAGCAGCCCGACAGGGGCAGATACGCAGTATTTT
NA,TRBJ2-7,TRBV2,NA,CASSEWGGDLYGQYF,TGTGCCAGCAGTGAATGGGGCGGAGACCTCTATGGGCAGTACTTC
NA,TRBJ1-2,TRBV6-1,NA,CASSEGSSYGYTF,TGTGCCAGCAGTGAAGGTTCGTCCTATGGCTACACCTTC
NA,TRBJ2-3,TRBV9,TRBD2,CASSVDPSGRAADTQYF,TGTGCCAGCAGCGTAGACCCTAGCGGGAGGGCGGCAGATACGCAGTATTTT
few,TRBJ2-7,TRBV19,NA,CASSTSPRRGEQYF,TGTGCCAGTAGTACCTCCCCCCGGCGAGGCGAGCAGTACTTC
NA,TRBJ2-4,TRBV5-6,TRBD2,CASSLFAPFSGAENIQYF,TGTGCCAGCAGCTTGTTTGCCCCGTTTAGCGGGGCGGAAAACATTCAGTACTTC
NA,TRBJ1-2,TRBV19,NA,CASSIQGNYGYTF,TGTGCCAGTAGTATTCAGGGTAACTATGGCTACACCTTC
NA,TRBJ1-1,TRBV7-2,NA,CASSFRGAEAFF,TGTGCCAGCAGCTTCAGGGGTGCTGAAGCTTTCTTT
NA,TRBJ2-1,TRBV5-1,NA,CASSFLQGIYNEQFF,TGCGCCAGCAGCTTCTTACAGGGTATTTACAATGAGCAGTTCTTC
NA,TRBJ1-2,TRBV28,NA,CASSLEPRDYGYTF,TGTGCCAGCAGTTTAGAACCGAGGGACTATGGCTACACCTTC
NA,TRBJ1-6,TRBV9,TRBD1,CASSTGESGRINSPLHF,TGTGCCAGCAGCACAGGGGAGTCGGGGAGGATTAATTCACCCCTCCACTTT
NA,TRBJ2-7,TRBV5-4,TRBD2,CASRNTSGLNYEQYF,TGTGCCAGCAGAAATACTAGCGGGCTCAACTACGAGCAGTACTTC
NA,TRBJ2-7,TRBV29-1,TRBD1,CSVGGATGVLYEQYF,TGCAGCGTTGGAGGGGCGACAGGGGTCCTCTACGAGCAGTACTTC
NA,TRBJ2-2,TRBV29-1,TRBD1,CSVTGQGAVGELFF,TGCAGCGTTACCGGACAGGGGGCAGTCGGGGAGCTGTTTTTT
NA,TRBJ1-2,TRBV7-2,NA,CASSQRGGREGYGYTF,TGTGCCAGCAGCCAAAGGGGGGGCAGGGAGGGGTATGGCTACACCTTC
NA,TRBJ1-2,TRBV28,NA,CASSTGNYGYTF,TGTGCCAGCAGTACAGGAAACTATGGCTACACCTTC
NA,TRBJ1-1,TRBV4-3,NA,CASSQESGGIGTEAFF,TGCGCCAGCAGCCAAGAATCTGGGGGGATAGGCACTGAAGCTTTCTTT
NA,TRBJ2-2,TRBV7-2,TRBD2,CASSRTSGAANTGELFF,TGTGCCAGCAGCCGGACTAGCGGGGCCGCGAACACCGGGGAGCTGTTTTTT
NA,TRBJ2-2,TRBV7-9,NA,CASSRTAGRYGELFF,TGTGCCAGCAGCCGGACAGCCGGGCGCTACGGGGAGCTGTTTTTT
NA,TRBJ2-2,TRBV7-2,TRBD2,CASSPRPAGSIGELFF,TGTGCCAGCAGCCCCCGTCCAGCGGGGTCTATCGGGGAGCTGTTTTTT